Detailed here is one T cell receptor beta chain. Its target is not known. Trimming took 7 bases from V and 0 from J, leaving 13 bases between them. CDR1 is SGHNT, CDR2 YENEEA, per germline. The CDR3 is 14 amino acids. This sample stems from a study of glioma-infiltrating T cells after dendritic cell vaccination. Whole-study results and caveats: Survival was not directly related to TCR clonality in these patients.

Indicated time point: after dendritic cell vaccination, including at tumor progression/relapse. The table came from immunoSEQ multiplex PCR; TCRdb's copy has only in-frame clones and leaves some out. The table records about 64,000 clones, more than 75% of them present only once. This chain uses TRBV11-3 with TRBJ2-7; tentative D call: TRBD2 (5 bases). Sequencing used blood, obtained after dendritic cell vaccination. This clonotype was sampled from a human donor with glioblastoma. CDR3 sequence: CASNTQRSSYEQYF. CDR3 sequence (DNA): TGTGCCAGCAACACCCAGCGGAGCTCCTACGAGCAGTACTTC.